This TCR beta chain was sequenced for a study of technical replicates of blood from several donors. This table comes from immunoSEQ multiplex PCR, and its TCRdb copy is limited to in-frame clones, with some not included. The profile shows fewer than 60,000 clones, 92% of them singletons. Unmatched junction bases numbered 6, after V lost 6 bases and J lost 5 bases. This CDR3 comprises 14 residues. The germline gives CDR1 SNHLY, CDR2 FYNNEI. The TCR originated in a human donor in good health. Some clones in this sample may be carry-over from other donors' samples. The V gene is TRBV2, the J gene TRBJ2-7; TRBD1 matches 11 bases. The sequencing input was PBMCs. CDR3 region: CASSGTGGPDEQYF. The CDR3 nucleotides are TGTGCCAGCAGCGGGACAGGGGGTCCCGACGAGCAGTACTTC.